The TCR beta chain described here comes from a study of cytomegalovirus exposure and HLA in healthy donors. It was with 60 Vbeta and 13 Jbeta primers that the PCR ran. The data were produced by immunoSEQ multiplex PCR, yet TCRdb's version contains in-frame clones alone and is incomplete. The sample contains more than 140,000 clones, over 60% of which appear only once. Of note for this clone: Other DNA sequences in this sample translate to the same CDR3.

This CDR3 contains 14 residues. Germline CDR1 SGHNT, CDR2 YYREEE (reference sequence). J gave up 0 bases and V 4 bases, and 0 bases lay outside the gene matches. The sequenced sample consisted of PBMCs. This rearrangement joins TRBV5-4 to TRBJ2-7; 11 bases match TRBD2. This sequence was found in a woman aged 25 to 39 in good health and CMV-seropositive. CDR3 in amino acids: CASSLAGGSYEQYF. CDR3 coding DNA: TGTGCCAGCAGCCTAGCGGGAGGCTCCTACGAGCAGTACTTC.